This passage covers 20 T cell receptor beta chains from one sample sequenced in a study of T cell responses to AZD1222 COVID-19 vaccine. Only in-frame clones appear in the TCRdb table, and some are missing; sequencing was by immunoSEQ multiplex PCR. The repertoire has roughly 250,000 clones, 80% to 95% of them found once; the top ten carry about 0.5%. Specimen: peripheral blood, collected on day 0 of AZD1222 vaccination. These TCRs come from an adult in good health.

This chain joins TRBV6-6 and TRBJ2-7; D gene uncertain. Germline V gene sequence: CDR1 MNHNY, CDR2 SVGAGI (reference sequence). The CDR3 has 12 amino acids. The V end was cut by 4 bases, the J end by 13 bases, with 17 bases between. This CDR3 reads CASSSTSVGQYF. CDR3 sequence (DNA): TGTGCCAGCAGTTCAACTTCGGTGGGCCAATACTTC.

V usage is TRBV20-1 and J usage is TRBJ1-2; weak D call: TRBD1 (5 bases). Germline loops: CDR1 DFQATT, CDR2 SNEGSKA (reference sequence). V was clipped by 3 bases and J by 4 bases, with 12 bases between them. This CDR3 is 13 amino acids long. CDR3: CSASAGVGYGYTF. For the CDR3, the DNA is TGCAGTGCTAGTGCGGGGGTTGGCTATGGCTACACCTTC.

The rearrangement links TRBV20-1 to TRBJ2-5, with TRBD2 as a possible D gene (5 bases). The CDR3 spans 11 residues. Looked up from germline, CDR1 is DFQATT and CDR2 is SNEGSKA (reference sequence). The V end lost 5 bases, the J end lost 5 bases, and 9 bases lay between the germline ends. The CDR3 coding sequence is TGCAGTGCTGTCCGGGGTGAGACCCAGTACTTC. Encoded protein: CSAVRGETQYF.

CDR3 residues: CASSFPRGMGANVLTF. The DNA of the CDR3 is TGTGCCAGCAGCTTTCCACGGGGTATGGGGGCCAACGTCCTGACTTTC. The chain is built from TRBV5-6 and TRBJ2-6, with D tentatively TRBD2 (5 bases). Trimming took 2 bases from V and 4 from J, leaving 13 bases between them. Germline V lookup: CDR1 SGHDT, CDR2 YYEEEE. This CDR3 spans 16 amino acids.

The chain combines TRBV5-1 with TRBJ2-3, with a weak D call TRBD2 (6 bases). Germline values: CDR1 SGHRS, CDR2 YFSETQ. This CDR3 region has 16 residues. Trimming shortened V by 0 bases and J by 2 bases, and 13 bases separated the two germline ends. Here the CDR3 reads CASSLGLEVFTDTQYF. CDR3 DNA: TGCGCCAGCAGCTTGGGACTAGAGGTTTTCACAGATACGCAGTATTTT. The whole variable domain, filled in from reference TRBV5-1 and TRBJ2-3, reads KAGVTQTPRYLIKTRGQQVTLSCSPISGHRSVSWYQQTPGQGLQFLFEYFSETQRNKGNFPGRFSGRQFSNSRSEMNVSTLELGDSALYLCASSLGLEVFTDTQYFGPGTRLTVL.

This clone came up once. The rearrangement links TRBV30 to TRBJ1-1; D gene ambiguous. V was pared by 8 bases and J by 11 bases, with 27 bases between. The CDR3 has 14 amino acids. CDR1 GTSNPN and CDR2 SVGIG come from the germline V gene (reference sequence). The CDR3: CAGLPGWNDREAFF. CDR3 in DNA: TGTGCCGGTCTACCGGGCTGGAATGACCGAGAGGCTTTCTTT.

This sequence joins TRBV7-3 and TRBJ2-6, with D unclear. The CDR3 loop spans 13 amino acids. Trimming shortened V by 5 bases and J by 3 bases, and 5 bases separated the two germline ends. Germline values: CDR1 SGHTA, CDR2 FQGTGA. The CDR3 sequence: CASSPSGANVLTF. CDR3 nucleotides: TGTGCCAGCAGCCCGAGTGGGGCCAACGTCCTGACTTTC.

The V gene is TRBV20-1, the J gene TRBJ1-1; 7 bases match TRBD1. The CDR3 covers 13 residues. From germline, CDR1 is DFQATT and CDR2 SNEGSKA (reference sequence). V gave up 3 bases and J gave up 3 bases; unmatched junction bases: 4. The DNA of the CDR3 is TGCAGTGCTAGTGAGGGGGCGCACACTGAAGCTTTCTTT. This translates into CSASEGAHTEAFF.

In DNA form, the CDR3 reads TGTGCCAGCAGTCTACAGGGCGGAGAGCAGTACTTC. Translated: CASSLQGGEQYF. This rearrangement joins TRBV2 to TRBJ2-7; possible D gene TRBD1, 6 bases. Germline loops: CDR1 SNHLY, CDR2 FYNNEI. There are 12 residues in the CDR3. Deletions cut 5 bases from V and 7 bases from J, with 12 bases between.

The chain couples TRBV7-8 to TRBJ2-3, with a weak D call TRBD2 (7 bases). The CDR3 runs to 14 residues. V was clipped by 5 bases and J by 9 bases, with 18 bases between them. The V gene's germline CDR1 is SGHVS and CDR2 FQNEAQ. The DNA of the CDR3 is TGTGCCAGCAGCCCAGGACAGAGGGGGGGGACGCAGTATTTT. This encodes CASSPGQRGGTQYF.

The gene calls are TRBV7-8 and TRBJ1-3; no reliable D call. The CDR3 extends over 16 amino acids. Germline V gives CDR1 SGHVS, CDR2 FQNEAQ. Trimming took off 1 base at V and 5 bases at J, with 15 bases between the two ends. The CDR3 nucleotides are TGTGCCAGCAGCTTAGGGCAACGGCGGGGTCGAAACACCATATATTTT. It codes for CASSLGQRRGRNTIYF.

This rearrangement joins TRBV28 to TRBJ1-2; TRBD1 matches at 7 bases. This CDR3 comprises 12 residues. The trim removed 5 bases at V and 3 bases at J, leaving 0 bases unmatched. Germline assignment: CDR1 MDHEN and CDR2 SYDVKM. The CDR3 DNA is TGTGCCAGCAGTACAGGGGACTATGGCTACACCTTC. It specifies CASSTGDYGYTF.

The rearrangement uses TRBV19 and TRBJ2-1, with D perhaps matching TRBD2 (6 bases). This CDR3 is built from 15 residues. The V end lost 3 bases, the J end lost 8 bases, and 17 bases lay between the germline ends. The germline gives CDR1 LNHDA, CDR2 SQIVND (reference sequence). DNA of the CDR3: TGTGCCAGTAGTATGGCGCCGCAGGGACTCTATGAGCAGTTCTTC. Translation gives CASSMAPQGLYEQFF.

V usage is TRBV10-3 and J usage is TRBJ2-5; 7 positions match TRBD2. Germline CDR1 is ENHRY and CDR2 is SYGVKD. With V trimmed by 4 bases and J by 1 base, 3 bases remained unmatched. This CDR3 region has 14 residues. The CDR3 nucleotides read TGTGCCATCAGTGTTTCTAGCGGCCAAGAGACCCAGTACTTC. Residues: CAISVSSGQETQYF.

The gene calls are TRBV5-4 and TRBJ2-1; a possible D gene is TRBD2 (6 bases). The germline CDR1 and CDR2 sequences are SGHNT and YYREEE (reference sequence). V shed 1 base and J shed 4 bases, with 12 bases lying between them. CDR3 size: 15 residues. The DNA of the CDR3 is TGTGCCAGCAGCTTGTCGGCAGGGACTTACAATGAGCAGTTCTTC. It is translated as CASSLSAGTYNEQFF.

This chain connects TRBV4-3 to TRBJ1-2, with D unclear. Germline CDR1 LGHNA, CDR2 YSLEER. V lost 1 base to trimming and J lost 6 bases, with 9 bases between them. CDR3 length: 13 residues. The CDR3 DNA is TGCGCCAGCAGCCAAGCTCGTACGGATGGCTACACCTTC. Amino acids: CASSQARTDGYTF.

This clone was found a few times. The genes are TRBV29-1 and TRBJ2-7, with TRBD1 matching over 8 bases. In germline, CDR1 is SQVTM, CDR2 ANQGSEA. Trimming took 4 bases from V and 7 from J; bases not matched to a gene: 9. The CDR3 extends over 13 amino acids. The CDR3 loop reads CSVGWQGAREQYF. In nucleotides, the CDR3 is TGCAGCGTTGGTTGGCAGGGGGCCAGGGAGCAGTACTTC.

This clone was observed a handful of times. The chain has TRBV27 and TRBJ1-1; weak D call: TRBD1 (6 bases). Germline CDR1 and CDR2: MNHEY and SMNVEV (reference sequence). The V end was cut by 3 bases, the J end by 7 bases, with 12 bases between. The CDR3 spans 13 residues. The CDR3 bases are TGTGCCAGCAGTTTTACAGGGTTTGGTGAAGCTTTCTTT. It codes for CASSFTGFGEAFF.

The genes are TRBV28 and TRBJ2-7; the D is unclear. This CDR3 has 14 amino acids. CDR1 MDHEN and CDR2 SYDVKM come from the germline V gene. The V gene lost 4 bases and the J gene lost 4 bases, with 14 bases spanning the gap. The CDR3 protein is CASSSPGRAYEQYF. The DNA of the CDR3 is TGTGCCAGCAGTTCCCCTGGACGAGCTTACGAGCAGTACTTC.

The gene calls are TRBV7-3 and TRBJ1-1; D perhaps matches TRBD1 (5 bases). CDR1 SGHTA and CDR2 FQGTGA come from the germline V gene. V was shortened by 4 bases and J by 0 bases, with 9 bases between the two germline ends. The CDR3 covers 14 residues. As DNA, the CDR3 is TGTGCCAGCAGCTCTCAGGGCATGAACACTGAAGCTTTCTTT. Translation: CASSSQGMNTEAFF.